This record covers a single TCR beta chain. Antigen specificity is unknown. Unique molecular identifiers were built into the TCRbeta library. Each CDR3 protein gets one entry after TCRdb re-called the PCR reads with MiXCR. The sample holds hundreds of thousands of distinct CDR3 sequences, roughly 8.2% seen once. The data belong to a study of T-cell reconstitution after alpha-beta-depleted transplantation in children. V was pared by 2 bases and J by 0 bases, with 8 bases between. The CDR3 is 16 residues long. Germline V lookup: CDR1 MNHEY, CDR2 SVGAGI. Study observations and caveats: Hyperexpanded clones declined; after one year, newly produced T cells mostly supplied diversity. Several hundred expanded graft clones reportedly gave rise to the alpha-beta T cells present about two months after transplant. The study traced high day-60 TCRbeta diversity in some patients to surviving recipient T cells and thymic progenitors.

The chain joins TRBV6-5 to TRBJ1-6; a possible D gene is TRBD1 (6 bases). Here the sequenced sample was PBMCs, mostly from graft donor cells, taken 180 days after TCRalphabeta/CD19-depleted stem cell transplant. The sequence came from a male patient aged 10-17 years who had a stem cell transplant for acute lymphoblastic leukemia, so the T cells may come from the graft donor. CDR3 coding DNA: TGTGCCAGCAGTTACCAGGGGAGCTCCTATAATTCACCCCTCCACTTT. Translation: CASSYQGSSYNSPLHF.